This T cell receptor beta chain is from a study of blood T cell repertoires in COVID-19. For the study at large: The recovered donors of Cohort 3 showed two negative PCRs, clearance, or symptom resolution. The study drew acute and convalescent COVID-19 samples from the United States, Italy and Spain.

Clones were sequenced by immunoSEQ multiplex PCR, and TCRdb holds only the in-frame ones, with some missing. In the table there are over 130,000 clones, approximately 80% of which are singletons. Across 20 to 25 US areas, participants ranged in age from about 18 to 89 years. Clinical history as reported by participants underpinned cohort assignment. This clone was found many times. The CDR3 length is 14 residues. V was clipped by 2 bases and J by 4 bases, with 11 bases between them. From germline, CDR1 is LGHNA and CDR2 YNFKEQ. This clonotype originated in a man aged 50 or older in a cohort exposed to, infected with or recovered from COVID-19 (not recorded which). The chain combines TRBV4-2 with TRBJ1-2; the D is unclear. The source material was PBMCs or T cells enriched from blood (not recorded which). CDR3 sequence reads: CASSQTGSGYGYTF. Written as DNA, the CDR3 is TGTGCCAGCAGCCAAACGGGGTCGGGCTATGGCTACACCTTC.